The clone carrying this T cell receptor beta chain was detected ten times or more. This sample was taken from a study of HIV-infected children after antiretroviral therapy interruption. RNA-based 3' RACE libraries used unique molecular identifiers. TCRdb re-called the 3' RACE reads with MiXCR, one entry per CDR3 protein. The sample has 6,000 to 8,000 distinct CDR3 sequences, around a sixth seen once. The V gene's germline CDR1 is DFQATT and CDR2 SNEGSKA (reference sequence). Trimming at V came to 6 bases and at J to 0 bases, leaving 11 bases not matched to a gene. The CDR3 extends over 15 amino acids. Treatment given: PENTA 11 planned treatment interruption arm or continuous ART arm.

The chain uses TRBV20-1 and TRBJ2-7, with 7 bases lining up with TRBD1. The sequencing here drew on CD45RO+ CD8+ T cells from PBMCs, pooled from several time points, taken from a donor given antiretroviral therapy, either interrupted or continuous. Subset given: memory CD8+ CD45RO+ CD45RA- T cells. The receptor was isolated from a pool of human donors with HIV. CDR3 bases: TGCAGTGCGGGGGTCCCGGACAGGAGCTCCTACGAGCAGTACTTC. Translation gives CSAGVPDRSSYEQYF.